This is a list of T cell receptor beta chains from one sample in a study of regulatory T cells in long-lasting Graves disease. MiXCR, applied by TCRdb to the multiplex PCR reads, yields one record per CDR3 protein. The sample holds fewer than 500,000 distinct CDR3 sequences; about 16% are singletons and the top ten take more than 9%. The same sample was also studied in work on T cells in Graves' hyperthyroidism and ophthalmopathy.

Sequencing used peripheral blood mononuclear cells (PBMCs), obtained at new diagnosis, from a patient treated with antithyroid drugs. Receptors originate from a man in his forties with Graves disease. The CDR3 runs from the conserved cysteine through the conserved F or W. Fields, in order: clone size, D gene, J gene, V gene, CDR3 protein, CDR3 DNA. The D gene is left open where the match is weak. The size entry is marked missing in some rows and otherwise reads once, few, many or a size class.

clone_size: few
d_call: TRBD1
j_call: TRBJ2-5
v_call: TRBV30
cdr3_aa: CAWSPLTGAFQETQYF
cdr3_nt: TGTGCCTGGAGTCCCCTGACAGGGGCATTCCAAGAGACCCAGTACTTC

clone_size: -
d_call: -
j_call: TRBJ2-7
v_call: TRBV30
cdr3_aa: CAWSVGQAIYEQYF
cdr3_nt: TGTGCCTGGAGTGTTGGTCAGGCGATCTACGAGCAGTACTTC

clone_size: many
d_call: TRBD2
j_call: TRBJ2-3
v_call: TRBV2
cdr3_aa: CASRGTSGTDTQYF
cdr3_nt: TGTGCCAGCAGGGGGACTAGCGGCACAGATACGCAGTATTTT

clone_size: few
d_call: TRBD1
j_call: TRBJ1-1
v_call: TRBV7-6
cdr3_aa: CASSLAATGWGTEAFF
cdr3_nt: TGTGCCAGCAGCTTAGCGGCGACAGGGTGGGGAACTGAAGCTTTCTTT

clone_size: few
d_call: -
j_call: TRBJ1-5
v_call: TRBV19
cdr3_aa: CASSIGEAAPQHF
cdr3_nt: TGTGCCAGTAGTATAGGGGAGGCGGCGCCCCAGCATTTT

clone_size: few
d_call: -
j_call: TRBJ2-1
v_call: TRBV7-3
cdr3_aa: CASSSRLVDEQFF
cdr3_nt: TGTGCCAGCAGCTCACGACTAGTAGATGAGCAGTTCTTC

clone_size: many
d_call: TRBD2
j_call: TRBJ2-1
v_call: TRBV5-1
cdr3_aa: CASSSLPGLAGNEQFF
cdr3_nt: TGCGCCAGCAGCTCCCTCCCGGGACTAGCGGGCAATGAGCAGTTCTTC

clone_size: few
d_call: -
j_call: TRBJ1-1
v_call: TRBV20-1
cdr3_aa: CSAKLSRGHAFF
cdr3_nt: TGCAGTGCAAAACTTTCCAGGGGTCATGCTTTCTTT

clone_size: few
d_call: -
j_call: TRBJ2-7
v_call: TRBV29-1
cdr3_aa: CSVVVESYEQYF
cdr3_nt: TGCAGCGTTGTTGTTGAGTCCTACGAGCAGTACTTC

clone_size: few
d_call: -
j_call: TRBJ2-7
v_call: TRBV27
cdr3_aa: CASSFKEGSYEQYF
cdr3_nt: TGTGCCAGCAGTTTTAAGGAGGGATCCTACGAGCAGTACTTC

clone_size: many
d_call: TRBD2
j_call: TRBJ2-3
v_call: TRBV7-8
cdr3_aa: CASSLVGTSGRHTQYF
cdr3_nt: TGTGCCAGCAGCTTAGTGGGGACTAGCGGGAGACATACGCAGTATTTT

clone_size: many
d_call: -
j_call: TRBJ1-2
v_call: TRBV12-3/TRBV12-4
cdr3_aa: CASGGPQALYGYTF
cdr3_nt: TGTGCCAGCGGGGGTCCACAGGCGCTCTATGGCTACACCTTC

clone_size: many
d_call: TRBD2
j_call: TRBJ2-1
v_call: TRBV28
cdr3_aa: CASRNVAGVSYNEQFF
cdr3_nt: TGTGCCAGCAGAAATGTAGCGGGAGTATCCTACAATGAGCAGTTCTTC

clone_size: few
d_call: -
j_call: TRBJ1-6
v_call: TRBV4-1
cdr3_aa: CASSPSRGTDNSPLHF
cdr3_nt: TGCGCCAGCAGCCCAAGCCGCGGGACGGATAATTCACCCCTCCACTTT

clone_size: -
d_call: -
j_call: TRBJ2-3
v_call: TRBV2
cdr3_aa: CASSNRATDTQYF
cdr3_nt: TGTGCCAGCAGTAACAGGGCGACAGATACGCAGTATTTT

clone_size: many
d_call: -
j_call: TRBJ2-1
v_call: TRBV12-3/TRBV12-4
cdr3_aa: CASRHDGYNEQFF
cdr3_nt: TGTGCCAGCAGGCATGATGGGTACAATGAGCAGTTCTTC

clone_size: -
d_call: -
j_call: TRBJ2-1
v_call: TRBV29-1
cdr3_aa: CSVPVGEQFF
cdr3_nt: TGCAGCGTTCCCGTCGGGGAGCAGTTCTTC

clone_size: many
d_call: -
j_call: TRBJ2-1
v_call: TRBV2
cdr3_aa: CASRGGEQFF
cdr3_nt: TGTGCCAGCAGGGGCGGGGAGCAGTTCTTC

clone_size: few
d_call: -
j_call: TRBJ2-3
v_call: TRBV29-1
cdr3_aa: CSAPSGDTQYF
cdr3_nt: TGCAGCGCCCCGTCCGGAGATACGCAGTATTTT

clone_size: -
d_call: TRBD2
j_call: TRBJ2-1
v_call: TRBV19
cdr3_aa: CASRGLAGIGEQFF
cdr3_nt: TGTGCCAGTAGGGGACTAGCGGGAATTGGTGAGCAGTTCTTC

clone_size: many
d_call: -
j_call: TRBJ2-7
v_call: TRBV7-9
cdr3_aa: CASSLDYEQYF
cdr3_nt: TGTGCCAGCAGCTTAGACTACGAGCAGTACTTC

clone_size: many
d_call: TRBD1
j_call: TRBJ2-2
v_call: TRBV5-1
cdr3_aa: CASSLGQGTGELFF
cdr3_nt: TGTGCCAGCAGCCTCGGACAGGGGACCGGGGAGCTGTTTTTT